This T cell receptor (beta chain) was recorded in a study of control samples from healthy donors and cancer patients. Trimming removed 4 bases from V and 5 bases from J, with 14 bases in between. Looked up from germline, CDR1 is LGHDT and CDR2 is YNNKEL (reference sequence). The CDR3 is 14 residues long. Assay: immunoSEQ multiplex PCR; the TCRdb copy retains only in-frame clones and omits some. The table records under 300,000 clones, roughly 82% of them present only once. Material for sequencing was PBMCs. The gene calls are TRBV3-1 (or the pseudogene TRBV3-2) and TRBJ1-1, with D perhaps matching TRBD1 (6 bases). The sequence was obtained from a woman aged 60 to 75 with lung cancer. CDR3: CASSPSQGRTEAFF. The DNA for the CDR3 is TGTGCCAGCAGCCCAAGCCAGGGGCGGACTGAAGCTTTCTTT.